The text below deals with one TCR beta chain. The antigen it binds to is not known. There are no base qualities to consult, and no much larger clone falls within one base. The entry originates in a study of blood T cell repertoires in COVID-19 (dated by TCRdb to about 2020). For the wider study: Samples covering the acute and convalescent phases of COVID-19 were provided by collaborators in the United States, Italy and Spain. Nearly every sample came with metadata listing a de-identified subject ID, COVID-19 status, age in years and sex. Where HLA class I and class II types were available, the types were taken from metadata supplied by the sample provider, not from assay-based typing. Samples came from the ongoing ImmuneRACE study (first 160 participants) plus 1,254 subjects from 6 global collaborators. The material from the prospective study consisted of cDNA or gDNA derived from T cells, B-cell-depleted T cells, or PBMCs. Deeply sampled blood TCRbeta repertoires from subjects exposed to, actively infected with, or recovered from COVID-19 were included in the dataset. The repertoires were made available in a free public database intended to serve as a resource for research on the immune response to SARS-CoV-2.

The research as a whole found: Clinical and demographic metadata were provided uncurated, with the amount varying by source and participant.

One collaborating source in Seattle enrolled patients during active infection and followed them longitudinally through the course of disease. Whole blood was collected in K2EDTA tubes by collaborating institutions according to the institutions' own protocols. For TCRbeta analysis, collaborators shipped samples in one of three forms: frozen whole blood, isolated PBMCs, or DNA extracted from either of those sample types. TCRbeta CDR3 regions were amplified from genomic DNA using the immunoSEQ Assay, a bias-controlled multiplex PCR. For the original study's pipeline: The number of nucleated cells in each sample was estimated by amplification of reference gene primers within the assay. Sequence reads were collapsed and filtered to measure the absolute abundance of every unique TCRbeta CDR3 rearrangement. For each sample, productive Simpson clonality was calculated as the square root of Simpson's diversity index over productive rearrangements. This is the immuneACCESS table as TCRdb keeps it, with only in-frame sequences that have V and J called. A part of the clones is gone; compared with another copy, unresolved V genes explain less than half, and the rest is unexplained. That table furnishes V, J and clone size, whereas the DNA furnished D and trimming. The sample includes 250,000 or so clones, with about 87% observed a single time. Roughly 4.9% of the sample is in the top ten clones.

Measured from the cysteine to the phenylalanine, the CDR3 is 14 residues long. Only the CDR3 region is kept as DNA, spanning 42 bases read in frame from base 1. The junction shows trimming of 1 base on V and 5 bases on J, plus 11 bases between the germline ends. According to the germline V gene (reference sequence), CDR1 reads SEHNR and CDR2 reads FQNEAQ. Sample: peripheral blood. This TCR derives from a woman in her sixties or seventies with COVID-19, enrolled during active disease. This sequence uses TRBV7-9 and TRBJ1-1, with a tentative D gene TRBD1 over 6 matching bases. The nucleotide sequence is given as TGTGCCAGCAGCTTAGAGTCAGGGGCAACTGAAGCTTTCTTT. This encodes CASSLESGATEAFF.